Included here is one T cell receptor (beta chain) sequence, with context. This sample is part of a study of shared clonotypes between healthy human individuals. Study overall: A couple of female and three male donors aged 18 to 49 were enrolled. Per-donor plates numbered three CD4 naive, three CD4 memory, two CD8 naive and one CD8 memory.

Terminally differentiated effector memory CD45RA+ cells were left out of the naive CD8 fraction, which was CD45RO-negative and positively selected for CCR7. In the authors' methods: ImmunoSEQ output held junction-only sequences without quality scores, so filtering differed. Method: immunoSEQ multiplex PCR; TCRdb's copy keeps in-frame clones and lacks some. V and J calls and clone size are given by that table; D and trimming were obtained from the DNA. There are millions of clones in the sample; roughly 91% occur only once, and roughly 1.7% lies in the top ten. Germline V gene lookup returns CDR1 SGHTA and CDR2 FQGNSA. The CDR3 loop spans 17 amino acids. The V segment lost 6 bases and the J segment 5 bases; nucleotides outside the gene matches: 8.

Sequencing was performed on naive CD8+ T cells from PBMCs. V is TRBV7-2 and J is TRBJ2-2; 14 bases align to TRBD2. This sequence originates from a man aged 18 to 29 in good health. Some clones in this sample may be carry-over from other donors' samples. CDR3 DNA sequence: TGTGCCAGCAGGCCTAGGACTAGCGGGAGGTGGACCGGGGAGCTGTTTTTT. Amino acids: CASRPRTSGRWTGELFF.